The sequence of this T cell receptor beta chain was determined in a study of blood T cell repertoires in COVID-19. Profiling relied on immunoSEQ multiplex PCR, and the TCRdb table lists in-frame clones only, not all of them. Seen here are roughly 130,000 clones, around 87% observed once, and the top ten hold roughly 3.6%. V was shortened by 3 bases and J by 1 base, with 16 bases between the two germline ends. Germline V gene data show CDR1 as SGHAT and CDR2 as FQNNGV. The CDR3 has 18 amino acids. Sequenced material: peripheral blood. The chain employs TRBV11-2 and TRBJ2-6; perhaps TRBD2 as D (6 bases). This TCR was recovered from an older woman with acute or convalescent COVID-19. CDR3 loop: CASSFGGGWGSGANVLTF. The CDR3 DNA reads as TGTGCCAGCAGCTTCGGGGGAGGCTGGGGATCTGGGGCCAACGTCCTGACTTTC.